Listed below are T cell receptor beta chains from one sample, sequenced in a study of T cell changes during pregnancy in multiple sclerosis. TCRdb keeps only in-frame clones here, not all; method: immunoSEQ multiplex PCR. The profile covers around 49,000 clones, with nearly 90% appearing a single time and under 6.5% taken by the ten largest. The sample was peripheral blood, taken after pregnancy. All receptors derive from a female donor in good health, enrolled as a control in a pregnancy study. CDR3s include the opening cysteine and the closing phenylalanine or tryptophan. D genes are given only for firm matches. Size is omitted from some rows. Given values are once, few, many or a class for expanded clones.

>TRBD2|-|TRBV5-4|TRBJ2-7
CASSKPGTRGHEQYF
TGTGCCAGCAGCAAACCCGGGACTAGGGGCCACGAGCAGTACTTC
>-|-|TRBV7-8|TRBJ1-1
CASSPEEGLNTEAFF
TGTGCCAGCAGCCCAGAGGAGGGTTTGAACACTGAAGCTTTCTTT
>TRBD2|-|TRBV7-3|TRBJ2-5
CASSLSGLAQETQYF
TGTGCCAGCAGCTTATCGGGACTAGCCCAAGAGACCCAGTACTTC
>TRBD1|-|TRBV19|TRBJ1-2
CASSLRGQYYGYTF
TGTGCCAGTAGCCTCAGGGGGCAGTACTATGGCTACACCTTC
>TRBD2|-|TRBV10-1|TRBJ2-3
CASSDPGTSGSKDTQYF
TGCGCCAGCAGCGATCCTGGGACTAGCGGGAGTAAAGATACGCAGTATTTT
>-|-|TRBV9|TRBJ2-2
CASSVVGTGELFF
TGTGCCAGCAGCGTAGTCGGGACCGGGGAGCTGTTTTTT
>TRBD2|-|TRBV7-8|TRBJ2-1
CASSSRRGGRNEQFF
TGTGCCAGCAGCTCCCGCCGGGGGGGGAGGAATGAGCAGTTCTTC
>-|-|TRBV6-5|TRBJ1-4
CASSAGASNLEKLFF
TGTGCCAGCAGCGCGGGTGCGAGCAACCTTGAAAAACTGTTTTTT
>TRBD2|-|TRBV11-2|TRBJ2-5
CASRFSGGRQETQYF
TGTGCCAGCAGATTCAGCGGGGGGCGACAAGAGACCCAGTACTTC
>-|-|TRBV9|TRBJ1-2
CASSVRGGYGYTF
TGTGCCAGCAGCGTCAGGGGAGGGTATGGCTACACCTTC
>TRBD1|-|TRBV11-3|TRBJ1-1
CASSLDDLGTGNTEAFF
TGTGCCAGCAGCTTAGATGACCTCGGGACAGGGAACACTGAAGCTTTCTTT
>TRBD1|-|TRBV27|TRBJ1-1
CAVGQGRTEAFF
TGTGCCGTCGGACAGGGGAGAACTGAAGCTTTCTTT
>-|-|TRBV19|TRBJ1-2
CASSAGGFGYTF
TGTGCCAGTAGTGCGGGCGGTTTCGGCTACACCTTC
>-|-|TRBV7-8|TRBJ2-7
CASSLEERIATYEQYF
TGTGCCAGCAGCTTAGAAGAGAGAATCGCAACCTACGAGCAGTACTTC
>TRBD1|once|TRBV5-1|TRBJ1-3
CASSLVPGDRAGNTIYF
TGCGCCAGCAGCTTGGTCCCAGGGGACAGGGCTGGAAACACCATATATTTT
>TRBD2|-|TRBV2|TRBJ2-7
CASSPMAGGSYEQYF
TGTGCCAGCAGCCCGATGGCGGGAGGGAGCTACGAGCAGTACTTC
>TRBD2|-|TRBV7-8|TRBJ2-1
CASSIGGSKSSYNEQFF
TGTGCCAGCAGCATCGGGGGGTCCAAGAGCTCCTACAATGAGCAGTTCTTC
>-|-|TRBV10-3|TRBJ1-1
CAISEGTANTEAFF
TGTGCCATCAGTGAGGGAACAGCAAACACTGAAGCTTTCTTT
>TRBD1|-|TRBV6-5|TRBJ2-3
CASSTGQGTPDTQYF
TGTGCCAGCAGTACGGGACAGGGGACTCCAGATACGCAGTATTTT
>-|-|TRBV27|TRBJ2-7
CASSPPGLRGSYEQYF
TGTGCCAGCAGTCCGCCGGGACTCCGGGGGTCCTACGAGCAGTACTTC
>-|-|TRBV7-2|TRBJ2-1
CASSATELSSYNEQFF
TGTGCCAGCAGCGCGACGGAGTTAAGCTCCTACAATGAGCAGTTCTTC
>TRBD2|-|TRBV27|TRBJ2-1
CASSVRGGKNNEQFF
TGTGCCAGCAGTGTGCGGGGGGGGAAGAACAATGAGCAGTTCTTC
>-|-|TRBV5-6|TRBJ2-6
CASSLKRLLSGANVLTF
TGTGCCAGCAGCTTGAAAAGACTCCTGTCTGGGGCCAACGTCCTGACTTTC
>-|-|TRBV7-2|TRBJ2-1
CASSPGSLAGYNEQFF
TGTGCCAGCAGCCCTGGAAGCCTAGCTGGGTACAATGAGCAGTTCTTC
>-|-|TRBV29-1|TRBJ1-1
CSVEVERKTEAFF
TGCAGCGTTGAAGTGGAGAGGAAAACTGAAGCTTTCTTT
>-|-|TRBV6-1|TRBJ2-1
CASSEAEVNEQFF
TGTGCCAGCAGTGAAGCTGAGGTTAATGAGCAGTTCTTC
>TRBD1|-|TRBV5-1|TRBJ1-2
CASSLTGTGVGYTF
TGCGCCAGCAGCTTGACCGGGACAGGGGTCGGCTACACCTTC
>-|-|TRBV15|TRBJ2-1
CATSRVPSSHEQFF
TGTGCCACCAGCAGAGTTCCTTCTAGCCATGAGCAGTTCTTC
>-|-|TRBV6-6|TRBJ1-2
CASSPIGYGMGGYTF
TGTGCCAGCAGCCCTATCGGGTACGGGATGGGTGGCTACACCTTC
>TRBD1|-|TRBV11-2|TRBJ2-5
CASSSQGVQETQYF
TGTGCCAGCAGCTCGCAGGGGGTCCAAGAGACCCAGTACTTC
>TRBD2|-|TRBV10-2|TRBJ2-7
CASSSPGLARYEQYF
TGCGCCAGCAGCTCCCCGGGACTAGCGCGGTACGAGCAGTACTTC
>TRBD2|-|TRBV7-3|TRBJ2-1
CASRRTSGGLNEQFF
TGTGCCAGCAGGCGGACTAGCGGGGGACTAAATGAGCAGTTCTTC
>-|-|TRBV5-4|TRBJ1-2
CASSGGKGYTF
TGTGCCAGCAGCGGGGGCAAAGGCTACACCTTC